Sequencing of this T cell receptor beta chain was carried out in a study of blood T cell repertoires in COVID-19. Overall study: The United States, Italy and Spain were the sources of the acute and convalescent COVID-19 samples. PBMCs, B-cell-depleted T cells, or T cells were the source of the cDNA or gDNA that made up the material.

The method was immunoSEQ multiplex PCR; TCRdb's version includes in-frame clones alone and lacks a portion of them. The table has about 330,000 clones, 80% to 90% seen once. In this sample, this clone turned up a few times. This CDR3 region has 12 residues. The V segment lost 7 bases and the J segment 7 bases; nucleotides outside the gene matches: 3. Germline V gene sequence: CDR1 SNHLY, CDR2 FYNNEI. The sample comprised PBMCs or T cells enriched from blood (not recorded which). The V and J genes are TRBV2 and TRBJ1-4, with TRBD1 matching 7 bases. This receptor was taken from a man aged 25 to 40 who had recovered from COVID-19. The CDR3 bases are TGTGCCAGCAACAGGGGAAGTGAAAAACTGTTTTTT. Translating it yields CASNRGSEKLFF.